Listed below are T cell receptor beta chains from one sample, sequenced in a study of OX40 agonist ivuxolimab in advanced cancers. Libraries were prepared by immunoSEQ multiplex PCR; TCRdb keeps only in-frame clonotypes and omits some of them. The sample has tens of thousands of clones; approximately 91% are singletons. The specimen was CD4+ or CD8+ T cells sorted from blood, collected in a trial of the OX40 agonist ivuxolimab. The source is an adult with an advanced solid tumor such as melanoma, head and neck, liver or kidney cancer. The CDR3 runs from the conserved cysteine through the conserved F or W. The order of the fields is clone size, D gene, V gene, J gene, CDR3 DNA, CDR3 protein. The D gene is left open where the match is weak. Where a row states a size, it is once, few, many or the class of an expanded clone; other rows omit it.

abundance: -; d_gene: TRBD2; v_gene: TRBV19; j_gene: TRBJ2-3; CDR3nt: TGTGCCAGTAGTCCTAGCGGAATCACAGATACGCAGTATTTT; CDR3aa: CASSPSGITDTQYF
abundance: -; d_gene: -; v_gene: TRBV29-1; j_gene: TRBJ2-1; CDR3nt: TGCAGCGTTGGGGCTAGTAGAGGGTCTGGCAATGAGCAGTTCTTC; CDR3aa: CSVGASRGSGNEQFF
abundance: -; d_gene: TRBD2; v_gene: TRBV19; j_gene: TRBJ2-1; CDR3nt: TGTGCCAGTAGTATAGGGACTAGCGGGAGCAATGAGCAGTTCTTC; CDR3aa: CASSIGTSGSNEQFF
abundance: -; d_gene: TRBD2; v_gene: TRBV5-1; j_gene: TRBJ2-5; CDR3nt: TGCGCCAGCAGCTCGCTCCCCGGGAGGGAGACCCAGTACTTC; CDR3aa: CASSSLPGRETQYF
abundance: -; d_gene: TRBD1; v_gene: TRBV6-5; j_gene: TRBJ2-7; CDR3nt: TGTGCCAGCAGTACCCGGACAGGGGGCTTAAACGAGCAGTACTTC; CDR3aa: CASSTRTGGLNEQYF
abundance: -; d_gene: TRBD1; v_gene: TRBV5-5; j_gene: TRBJ2-7; CDR3nt: TGTGCCAGCAGCCCGGGCGGGACAGGGCTCTACGAGCAGTACTTC; CDR3aa: CASSPGGTGLYEQYF
abundance: -; d_gene: TRBD2; v_gene: TRBV27; j_gene: TRBJ2-1; CDR3nt: TGTGCCAGCAGTCTTCGAGCGGGAGGGTACAATGAGCAGTTCTTC; CDR3aa: CASSLRAGGYNEQFF
abundance: -; d_gene: TRBD1; v_gene: TRBV4-1; j_gene: TRBJ1-1; CDR3nt: TGCGCCAGCAGCCCCCTACCCGGCGACAGGGACACTGAAGCTTTCTTT; CDR3aa: CASSPLPGDRDTEAFF
abundance: -; d_gene: -; v_gene: TRBV27; j_gene: TRBJ1-1; CDR3nt: TGTGCCAGCAGTTTGGGGGGGTTGAACACTGAAGCTTTCTTT; CDR3aa: CASSLGGLNTEAFF
abundance: -; d_gene: -; v_gene: TRBV5-1; j_gene: TRBJ2-7; CDR3nt: TGCGCCAGCAGCTTGGAGGGTGGGGTGTACGAGCAGTACTTC; CDR3aa: CASSLEGGVYEQYF
abundance: once; d_gene: TRBD2; v_gene: TRBV11-2; j_gene: TRBJ2-7; CDR3nt: TGTGCCAGCAGCTTAGATCGGGTGACTAGCGGGTCTCCCTACGAGCAGTACTTC; CDR3aa: CASSLDRVTSGSPYEQYF
abundance: -; d_gene: -; v_gene: TRBV11-2; j_gene: TRBJ1-4; CDR3nt: TGTGCCAGCAGCTTAGGTGCAGGGTTCGCTGAAAAACTGTTTTTT; CDR3aa: CASSLGAGFAEKLFF
abundance: -; d_gene: -; v_gene: TRBV6-6; j_gene: TRBJ2-7; CDR3nt: TGTGCCAGCAGTCTGACTGGGAGGGGGTACGAGCAGTACTTC; CDR3aa: CASSLTGRGYEQYF
abundance: -; d_gene: TRBD2; v_gene: TRBV5-4; j_gene: TRBJ2-3; CDR3nt: TGTGCCAGCAGCCAAGGACTAGCGGGAGATACGCAGTATTTT; CDR3aa: CASSQGLAGDTQYF
abundance: once; d_gene: -; v_gene: TRBV6-6; j_gene: TRBJ2-2; CDR3nt: TGTGCCAGCCGCGAGGGGTCAATGAACACCGGGGAGCTGTTTTTT; CDR3aa: CASREGSMNTGELFF
abundance: -; d_gene: TRBD1; v_gene: TRBV28; j_gene: TRBJ1-1; CDR3nt: TGTGCCAGCAGTTTACCGGACAGGAGGAACACTGAAGCTTTCTTT; CDR3aa: CASSLPDRRNTEAFF
abundance: -; d_gene: -; v_gene: TRBV9; j_gene: TRBJ1-1; CDR3nt: TGTGCCAGCAGCACCGAGGGGGTGAACACTGAAGCTTTCTTT; CDR3aa: CASSTEGVNTEAFF
abundance: -; d_gene: -; v_gene: TRBV6-1; j_gene: TRBJ2-1; CDR3nt: TGTGCCAGCAGTAATGGACATCCTTCCTACAATGAGCAGTTCTTC; CDR3aa: CASSNGHPSYNEQFF
abundance: -; d_gene: -; v_gene: TRBV29-1; j_gene: TRBJ2-5; CDR3nt: TGCAGCGTTGAATTAAGGGGTTCTCCTGACGAGACCCAGTACTTC; CDR3aa: CSVELRGSPDETQYF
abundance: -; d_gene: TRBD2; v_gene: TRBV9; j_gene: TRBJ2-3; CDR3nt: TGTGCCAGCAGCGTAGTAGCGGGAGAACGGACGCAGTATTTT; CDR3aa: CASSVVAGERTQYF
abundance: -; d_gene: TRBD2; v_gene: TRBV11-2; j_gene: TRBJ2-7; CDR3nt: TGTGCCAGCAGATACAATAGCGGGAGTGACTACGAGCAGTACTTC; CDR3aa: CASRYNSGSDYEQYF
abundance: once; d_gene: -; v_gene: TRBV4-1; j_gene: TRBJ2-7; CDR3nt: TGCGCCAGCAGCCCCAGTCCTGTGGTGGCGCTCTACGAGCAGTACTTC; CDR3aa: CASSPSPVVALYEQYF
abundance: -; d_gene: -; v_gene: TRBV30; j_gene: TRBJ2-7; CDR3nt: TGTGCCTGGAGTGGACCCGGGGCCCCCTACGAGCAGTACTTC; CDR3aa: CAWSGPGAPYEQYF
abundance: -; d_gene: TRBD2; v_gene: TRBV6-1; j_gene: TRBJ2-7; CDR3nt: TGTGCCAGCAGTGCTAGCGGGCGGAACTCCTACGAGCAGTACTTC; CDR3aa: CASSASGRNSYEQYF
abundance: -; d_gene: -; v_gene: TRBV30; j_gene: TRBJ2-2; CDR3nt: TGTGCCTGGAACAAGGGGGAGCCGAACACCGGGGAGCTGTTTTTT; CDR3aa: CAWNKGEPNTGELFF
abundance: -; d_gene: -; v_gene: TRBV11-2; j_gene: TRBJ1-5; CDR3nt: TGTGCCAGCAGCTTAGATATCAATCAGCCCCAGCATTTT; CDR3aa: CASSLDINQPQHF
abundance: -; d_gene: TRBD2; v_gene: TRBV4-1; j_gene: TRBJ2-7; CDR3nt: TGCGCCAGCAGCCAAGGGCGAGCGGGAGGGGACGAGCAGTACTTC; CDR3aa: CASSQGRAGGDEQYF
abundance: -; d_gene: -; v_gene: TRBV4-1; j_gene: TRBJ2-6; CDR3nt: TGCGCCAGCAGCCAAAGGAGGGGGGCCAACGTCCTGACTTTC; CDR3aa: CASSQRRGANVLTF
abundance: few; d_gene: TRBD2; v_gene: TRBV6-1; j_gene: TRBJ2-5; CDR3nt: TGTGCCAGCACGGGAACTAGCGGGAGTTCAGAGACCCAGTACTTC; CDR3aa: CASTGTSGSSETQYF
abundance: once; d_gene: TRBD2; v_gene: TRBV7-9; j_gene: TRBJ2-1; CDR3nt: TGTGCCAGCAGCTCCCAGGGCGCGGGAGGGCCTCAGGATGAGCAGTTCTTC; CDR3aa: CASSSQGAGGPQDEQFF
abundance: -; d_gene: TRBD1; v_gene: TRBV27; j_gene: TRBJ2-7; CDR3nt: TGTGCCAGCTCCGGGACAGGGCCCTACGAGCAGTACTTC; CDR3aa: CASSGTGPYEQYF
abundance: -; d_gene: -; v_gene: TRBV21-1; j_gene: TRBJ2-1; CDR3nt: TGTGCCAGCAGCAATCACCCAAGGTTCCATGAGCAGTTCTTC; CDR3aa: CASSNHPRFHEQFF
abundance: -; d_gene: TRBD1; v_gene: TRBV19; j_gene: TRBJ1-1; CDR3nt: TGTGCCAGTAAGTCCCTTGGGACAGGGCACACTGAAGCTTTCTTT; CDR3aa: CASKSLGTGHTEAFF
abundance: -; d_gene: -; v_gene: TRBV7-3; j_gene: TRBJ2-6; CDR3nt: TGTGCCAGCAGCTTAACCTCTGGGGCCAACGTCCTGACTTTC; CDR3aa: CASSLTSGANVLTF
abundance: -; d_gene: -; v_gene: TRBV28; j_gene: TRBJ1-2; CDR3nt: TGTGCCAGCGGCATATCCAGGGTCAACTATGGCTACACCTTC; CDR3aa: CASGISRVNYGYTF
abundance: -; d_gene: -; v_gene: TRBV2; j_gene: TRBJ2-2; CDR3nt: TGTGCCAGCAGGGGGACACCGAACACCGGGGAGCTGTTTTTT; CDR3aa: CASRGTPNTGELFF
abundance: once; d_gene: TRBD2; v_gene: TRBV7-9; j_gene: TRBJ2-3; CDR3nt: TGTGCCAGCAGCTTTGAGAGCGGGAGGGCCCCAGATACGCAGTATTTT; CDR3aa: CASSFESGRAPDTQYF
abundance: -; d_gene: -; v_gene: TRBV7-9; j_gene: TRBJ2-7; CDR3nt: TGTGCCAGCAGCTCAACGGTGTCGGACCCCGAACGCCCGGAATACGAGCAGTACTTC; CDR3aa: CASSSTVSDPERPEYEQYF
abundance: -; d_gene: TRBD2; v_gene: TRBV5-1; j_gene: TRBJ2-1; CDR3nt: TGCGCCAGCAGTCCCGGGACTAGCGGCCACAATGAGCAGTTCTTC; CDR3aa: CASSPGTSGHNEQFF
abundance: -; d_gene: TRBD1; v_gene: TRBV7-9; j_gene: TRBJ1-2; CDR3nt: TGTGCCAGCAGCTTAGTTGGACAGGGTGGCGTCAATAACTATGGCTACACCTTC; CDR3aa: CASSLVGQGGVNNYGYTF
abundance: -; d_gene: -; v_gene: TRBV6-5; j_gene: TRBJ2-7; CDR3nt: TGTGCCACTACGACTGCGGATTCCTACGAGCAGTACTTC; CDR3aa: CATTTADSYEQYF
abundance: -; d_gene: TRBD1; v_gene: TRBV30; j_gene: TRBJ2-7; CDR3nt: TGTGCCTCCAATCTCCTCCCTAACCGGGACAGGGTCTACGAGCAGTACTTC; CDR3aa: CASNLLPNRDRVYEQYF
abundance: -; d_gene: TRBD2; v_gene: TRBV9; j_gene: TRBJ2-3; CDR3nt: TGTGCCAGCAGCGTGTCTAGCGGGAGCACAGATACGCAGTATTTT; CDR3aa: CASSVSSGSTDTQYF
abundance: -; d_gene: TRBD1; v_gene: TRBV4-1; j_gene: TRBJ2-5; CDR3nt: TGCGCCAGCAGCCAAGTGCCGGGACAGGGGAGATCTGAGACCCAGTACTTC; CDR3aa: CASSQVPGQGRSETQYF
abundance: -; d_gene: TRBD1; v_gene: TRBV5-6; j_gene: TRBJ1-3; CDR3nt: TGTGCCAGCAGCTTGGGGACAGGTCTTGGGAACACCATATATTTT; CDR3aa: CASSLGTGLGNTIYF
abundance: -; d_gene: TRBD1; v_gene: TRBV19; j_gene: TRBJ1-1; CDR3nt: TGTGCCAGTAGGACAGGGGGCTCGTTCACTGAAGCTTTCTTT; CDR3aa: CASRTGGSFTEAFF
abundance: -; d_gene: -; v_gene: TRBV7-6; j_gene: TRBJ2-2; CDR3nt: TGTGCCAGCAGCTGGCGGGCCGGAGCTGGGGAGCTGTTTTTT; CDR3aa: CASSWRAGAGELFF
abundance: -; d_gene: TRBD2; v_gene: TRBV6-1; j_gene: TRBJ2-7; CDR3nt: TGTGCCAGCAGTGAACTAGCGGGTTCCTACTACGAGCAGTACTTC; CDR3aa: CASSELAGSYYEQYF
abundance: -; d_gene: TRBD1; v_gene: TRBV11-2; j_gene: TRBJ2-1; CDR3nt: TGTGCCAGCAGCCAGGGGGTGGGGACCTACAATGAGCAGTTCTTC; CDR3aa: CASSQGVGTYNEQFF
abundance: -; d_gene: -; v_gene: TRBV7-6; j_gene: TRBJ2-1; CDR3nt: TGTGCCAGCAGCTTAGGGACCCCTCCCTCCTACAATGAGCAGTTCTTC; CDR3aa: CASSLGTPPSYNEQFF
abundance: medium-sized; d_gene: -; v_gene: TRBV6-1; j_gene: TRBJ2-6; CDR3nt: TGTGCCAGCAGTGAACGGGGACACTCTGGGGCCAACGTCCTGACTTTC; CDR3aa: CASSERGHSGANVLTF